A selection of T cell receptor beta chains follows, all from one sample in a study of cytomegalovirus exposure and HLA in healthy donors. Produced via immunoSEQ multiplex PCR; TCRdb's table is partial and in-frame only. Of tens of thousands of clones in the sample, over 50% were seen once. The sequenced sample consisted of PBMCs. Source of these receptors: a man aged 35-49 years in good health and CMV-seropositive. Each CDR3 is given with its conserved first and last residue. A D gene is named only where the DNA matches it firmly. Clone sizes are given selectively: once, few, many, or a class where the clone is expanded.

v_call	j_call	d_call	clone_size	cdr3_aa	cdr3_nt
TRBV25-1	TRBJ1-3	.	.	CASSERVGLGNTIYF	TGTGCCAGCAGTGAAAGAGTGGGGCTTGGAAACACCATATATTTT
TRBV5-1	TRBJ2-5	.	.	CASSFTRETQYF	TGCGCCAGCAGCTTTACACGAGAGACCCAGTACTTC
TRBV4-1	TRBJ2-7	TRBD1	.	CATSAAQGQLYEQYF	TGCGCCACCTCCGCCGCCCAGGGACAGCTATACGAGCAGTACTTC
TRBV25-1	TRBJ2-5	TRBD1	.	CASSDGTGDQELWETQYF	TGTGCCAGCAGTGATGGGACAGGGGACCAAGAACTATGGGAGACCCAGTACTTC
TRBV28	TRBJ1-2	.	few	CASSSPVGYTF	TGTGCCAGCAGTTCACCGGTGGGCTACACCTTC
TRBV19	TRBJ1-1	.	.	CASSTGPEAFF	TGTGCCAGTAGTACCGGTCCCGAAGCTTTCTTT
TRBV7-2	TRBJ2-7	TRBD2	.	CASSRAGQPYEQYF	TGTGCCAGCAGCAGAGCGGGGCAACCCTACGAGCAGTACTTC
TRBV4-3	TRBJ2-3	.	.	CASSQDSPSASGDTQYF	TGCGCCAGCAGCCAAGATAGCCCTAGCGCAAGCGGAGATACGCAGTATTTT
TRBV28	TRBJ1-2	.	.	CASSFNQGHYGYTF	TGTGCCAGCAGTTTTAATCAGGGCCACTATGGCTACACCTTC
TRBV28	TRBJ2-1	.	.	CASGGTVEQFF	TGTGCCAGCGGGGGGACAGTAGAGCAGTTCTTC
TRBV5-1	TRBJ2-1	.	.	CASRAAHSYNEQFF	TGCGCCAGCAGAGCGGCTCACTCCTACAATGAGCAGTTCTTC
TRBV4-2	TRBJ1-1	TRBD1	.	CASSPETGGTEAFF	TGTGCCAGCAGCCCGGAGACAGGGGGGACTGAAGCTTTCTTT
TRBV30	TRBJ1-4	.	.	CAWSVRGEKLFF	TGTGCCTGGAGTGTACGGGGAGAAAAACTGTTTTTT
TRBV7-9	TRBJ1-4	TRBD1	few	CASSARTGFGEKLFF	TGTGCCAGCAGCGCCCGGACAGGGTTTGGCGAAAAACTGTTTTTT
TRBV6-1	TRBJ2-7	.	.	CASSPRGATLYEQYF	TGTGCCAGCAGTCCCCGGGGGGCGACGCTCTACGAGCAGTACTTC
TRBV6-5	TRBJ2-5	.	.	CASSPGGLQETQYF	TGTGCCAGCAGCCCAGGGGGGCTTCAAGAGACCCAGTACTTC
TRBV5-5	TRBJ1-2	.	.	CASSLYSGYTF	TGTGCCAGCAGCTTGTATTCCGGCTACACCTTC
TRBV11-2	TRBJ1-5	TRBD1	.	CASSLQGAVQSQHF	TGTGCCAGCAGTTTACAGGGGGCGGTGCAGTCCCAGCATTTT
TRBV27	TRBJ1-5	TRBD1	.	CASSLAGGQPQHF	TGTGCCAGCAGTTTGGCAGGGGGCCAGCCCCAGCATTTT
TRBV7-9	TRBJ2-7	.	.	CASRGTNTGSYEQYF	TGTGCCAGCAGGGGAACCAACACGGGGTCCTACGAGCAGTACTTC
TRBV28	TRBJ2-1	.	.	CASSQASVYNEQFF	TGTGCCAGCAGTCAAGCAAGTGTCTACAATGAGCAGTTCTTC
TRBV7-2	TRBJ2-7	.	.	CASSLGRPGRPYEQYF	TGTGCCAGCAGCTTAGGGCGTCCAGGGCGTCCCTACGAGCAGTACTTC
TRBV5-1	TRBJ2-2	TRBD2	few	CASSLLGTSGGPGELFF	TGCGCCAGCAGCTTGTTGGGGACTAGCGGGGGTCCCGGGGAGCTGTTTTTT
TRBV7-2	TRBJ2-1	.	.	CASRGRGGDEQFF	TGTGCCAGCAGAGGTAGGGGTGGGGATGAGCAGTTCTTC
TRBV5-1	TRBJ2-5	TRBD2	.	CASSLAGDQETQYF	TGCGCCAGCAGCTTAGCGGGGGATCAAGAGACCCAGTACTTC
TRBV11-3	TRBJ1-2	.	.	CASSPGENYGYTF	TGTGCCAGCAGCCCAGGGGAGAACTATGGCTACACCTTC
TRBV13	TRBJ2-2	.	few	CASSPEGQLNTGELFF	TGTGCCAGCAGCCCGGAGGGACAGCTAAACACCGGGGAGCTGTTTTTT